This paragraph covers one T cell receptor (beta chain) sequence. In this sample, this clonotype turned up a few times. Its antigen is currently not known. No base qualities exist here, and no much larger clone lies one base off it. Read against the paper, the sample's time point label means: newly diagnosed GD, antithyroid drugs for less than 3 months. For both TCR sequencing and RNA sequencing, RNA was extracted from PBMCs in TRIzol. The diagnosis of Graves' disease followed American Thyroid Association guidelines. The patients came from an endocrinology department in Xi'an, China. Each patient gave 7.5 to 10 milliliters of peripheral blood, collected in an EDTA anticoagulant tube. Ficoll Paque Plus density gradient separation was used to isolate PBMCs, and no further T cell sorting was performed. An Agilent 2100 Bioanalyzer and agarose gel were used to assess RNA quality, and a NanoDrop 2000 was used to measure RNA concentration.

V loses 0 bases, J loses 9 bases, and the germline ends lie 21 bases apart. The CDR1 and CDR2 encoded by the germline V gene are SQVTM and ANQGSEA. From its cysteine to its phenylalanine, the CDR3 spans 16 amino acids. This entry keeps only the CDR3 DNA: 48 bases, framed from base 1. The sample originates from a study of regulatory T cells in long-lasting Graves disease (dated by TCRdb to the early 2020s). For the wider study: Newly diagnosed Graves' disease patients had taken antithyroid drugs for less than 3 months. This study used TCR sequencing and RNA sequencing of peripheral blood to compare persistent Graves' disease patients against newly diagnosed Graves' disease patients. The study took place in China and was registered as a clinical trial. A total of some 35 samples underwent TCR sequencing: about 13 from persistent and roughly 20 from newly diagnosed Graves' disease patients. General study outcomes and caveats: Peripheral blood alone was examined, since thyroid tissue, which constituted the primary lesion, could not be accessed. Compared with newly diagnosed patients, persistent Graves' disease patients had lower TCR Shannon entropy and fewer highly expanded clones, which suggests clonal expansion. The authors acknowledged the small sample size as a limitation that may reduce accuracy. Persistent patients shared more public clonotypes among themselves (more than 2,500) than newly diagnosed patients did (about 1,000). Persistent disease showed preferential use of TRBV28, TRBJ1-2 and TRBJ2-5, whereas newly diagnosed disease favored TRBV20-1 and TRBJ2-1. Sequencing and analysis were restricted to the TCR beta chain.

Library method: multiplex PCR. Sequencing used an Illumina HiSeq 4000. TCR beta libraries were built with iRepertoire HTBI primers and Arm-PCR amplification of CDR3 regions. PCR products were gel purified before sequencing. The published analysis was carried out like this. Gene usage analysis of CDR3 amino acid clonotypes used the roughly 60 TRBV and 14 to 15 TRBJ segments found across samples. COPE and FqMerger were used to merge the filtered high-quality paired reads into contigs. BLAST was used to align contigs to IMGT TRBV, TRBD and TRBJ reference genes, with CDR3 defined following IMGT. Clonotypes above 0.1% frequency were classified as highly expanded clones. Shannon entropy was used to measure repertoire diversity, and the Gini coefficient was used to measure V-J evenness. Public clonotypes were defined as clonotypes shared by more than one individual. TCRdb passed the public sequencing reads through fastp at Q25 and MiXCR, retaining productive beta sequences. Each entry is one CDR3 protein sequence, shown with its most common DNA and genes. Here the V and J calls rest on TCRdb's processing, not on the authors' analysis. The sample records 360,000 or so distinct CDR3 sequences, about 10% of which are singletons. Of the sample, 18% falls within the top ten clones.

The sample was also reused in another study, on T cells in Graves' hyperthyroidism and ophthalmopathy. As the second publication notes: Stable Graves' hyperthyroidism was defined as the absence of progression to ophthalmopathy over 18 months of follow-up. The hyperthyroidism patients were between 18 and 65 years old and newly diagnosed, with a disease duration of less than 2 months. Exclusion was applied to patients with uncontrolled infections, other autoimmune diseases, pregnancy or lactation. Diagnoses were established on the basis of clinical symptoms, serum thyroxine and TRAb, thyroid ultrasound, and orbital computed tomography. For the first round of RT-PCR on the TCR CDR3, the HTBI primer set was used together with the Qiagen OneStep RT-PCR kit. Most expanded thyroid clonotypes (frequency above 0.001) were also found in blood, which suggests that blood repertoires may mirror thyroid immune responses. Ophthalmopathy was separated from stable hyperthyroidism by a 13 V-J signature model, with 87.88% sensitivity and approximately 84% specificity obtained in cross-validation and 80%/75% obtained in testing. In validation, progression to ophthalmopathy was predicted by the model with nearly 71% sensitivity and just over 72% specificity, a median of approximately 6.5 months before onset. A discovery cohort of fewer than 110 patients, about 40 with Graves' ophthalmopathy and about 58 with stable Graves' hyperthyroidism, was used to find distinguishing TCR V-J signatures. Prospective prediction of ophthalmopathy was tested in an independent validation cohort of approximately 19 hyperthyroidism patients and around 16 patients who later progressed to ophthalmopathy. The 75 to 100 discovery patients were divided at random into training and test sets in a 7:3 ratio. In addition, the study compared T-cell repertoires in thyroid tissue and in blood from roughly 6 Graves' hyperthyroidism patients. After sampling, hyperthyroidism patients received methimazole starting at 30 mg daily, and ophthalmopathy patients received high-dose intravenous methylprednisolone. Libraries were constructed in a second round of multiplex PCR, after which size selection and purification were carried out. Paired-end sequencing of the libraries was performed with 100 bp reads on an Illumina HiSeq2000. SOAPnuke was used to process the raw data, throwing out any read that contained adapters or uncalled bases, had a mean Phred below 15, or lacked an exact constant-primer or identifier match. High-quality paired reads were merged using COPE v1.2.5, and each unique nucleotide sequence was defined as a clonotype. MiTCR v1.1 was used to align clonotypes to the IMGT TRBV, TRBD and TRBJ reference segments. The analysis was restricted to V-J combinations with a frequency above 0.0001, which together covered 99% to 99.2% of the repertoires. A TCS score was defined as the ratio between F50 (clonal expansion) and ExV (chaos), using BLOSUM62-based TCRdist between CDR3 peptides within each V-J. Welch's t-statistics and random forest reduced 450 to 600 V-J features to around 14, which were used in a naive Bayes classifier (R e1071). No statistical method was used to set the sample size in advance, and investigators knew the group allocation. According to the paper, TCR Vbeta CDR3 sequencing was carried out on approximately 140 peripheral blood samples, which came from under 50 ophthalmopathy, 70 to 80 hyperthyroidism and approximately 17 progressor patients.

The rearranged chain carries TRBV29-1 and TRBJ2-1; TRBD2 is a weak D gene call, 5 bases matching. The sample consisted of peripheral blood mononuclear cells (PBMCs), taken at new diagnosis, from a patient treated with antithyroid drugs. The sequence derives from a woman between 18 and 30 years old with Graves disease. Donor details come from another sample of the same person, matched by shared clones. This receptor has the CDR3 CSVEDLGGLLRGEQFF. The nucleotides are TGCAGCGTTGAAGATCTGGGCGGGTTACTTCGCGGTGAGCAGTTCTTC.